A selection of T cell receptor beta chains follows, all from one sample in a study of Graves' ophthalmopathy and Graves' hyperthyroidism. TCRdb fed the multiplex PCR reads into MiXCR, producing one record per CDR3 protein. The table lists about 370,000 distinct CDR3 sequences, approximately 18% of them singletons. Source material: peripheral blood. Every receptor here comes from an adult woman with stable Graves' hyperthyroidism. CDR3s include the opening cysteine and the closing phenylalanine or tryptophan. D genes are given only for firm matches. Size tells how often a clone was seen (once, few, many) or the class of an expanded clone, and some rows leave it out.

CDR3: CASRTSGSLWDEQYF
DNA: TGTGCCAGCAGGACTAGCGGGAGTTTGTGGGATGAGCAGTACTTC
V: TRBV25-1
size: many
length: 15
D: TRBD2
J: TRBJ2-7

CDR3: CASSLYSGVYEQYF
DNA: TGTGCCAGCAGCTTATATTCGGGAGTCTACGAGCAGTACTTC
V: TRBV7-2
size: many
length: 14
D: -
J: TRBJ2-7

CDR3: CSVEEGTASSYEQYF
DNA: TGCAGCGTTGAAGAGGGGACGGCAAGCTCCTACGAGCAGTACTTC
V: TRBV29-1
size: many
length: 15
D: -
J: TRBJ2-7

CDR3: CASTLLAGRTATGELFF
DNA: TGTGCCAGCACCCTACTAGCGGGACGGACTGCCACCGGGGAGCTGTTTTTT
V: TRBV28
size: many
length: 17
D: TRBD2
J: TRBJ2-2

CDR3: CASSQGPSGSSYEQYF
DNA: TGCGCCAGCAGCCAAGGCCCTAGCGGGAGCTCCTACGAGCAGTACTTC
V: TRBV4-1
size: -
length: 16
D: TRBD2
J: TRBJ2-7

CDR3: CASSYRVYKNIQYF
DNA: TGTGCCAGCAGCTACAGGGTTTACAAAAACATTCAGTACTTC
V: TRBV6-2/TRBV6-3
size: many
length: 14
D: -
J: TRBJ2-4

CDR3: CATHAGTGSYEQYF
DNA: TGTGCCACCCATGCGGGCACAGGGAGTTACGAGCAGTACTTC
V: TRBV10-3
size: many
length: 14
D: -
J: TRBJ2-7

CDR3: CASRQTSGSYEQYF
DNA: TGTGCCAGCAGACAAACTAGCGGGAGTTACGAGCAGTACTTC
V: TRBV27
size: many
length: 14
D: TRBD2
J: TRBJ2-7

CDR3: CASSPAGSSPLHF
DNA: TGTGCCAGCAGCCCCGCCGGGAGTTCACCCCTCCACTTT
V: TRBV7-2
size: many
length: 13
D: -
J: TRBJ1-6

CDR3: CAINSLSGQGQYF
DNA: TGTGCCATCAATTCGCTTAGCGGCCAAGGGCAGTACTTC
V: TRBV10-3
size: many
length: 13
D: -
J: TRBJ2-7

CDR3: CASSSSSGNTIYF
DNA: TGTGCCAGCAGTTCCTCGTCTGGAAACACCATATATTTT
V: TRBV27
size: many
length: 13
D: -
J: TRBJ1-3

CDR3: CAISELAGGPGETQYF
DNA: TGTGCCATCAGTGAGTTAGCGGGAGGGCCCGGGGAGACCCAGTACTTC
V: TRBV10-3
size: many
length: 16
D: TRBD2
J: TRBJ2-5

CDR3: CASNKPGQGLEQYF
DNA: TGTGCCAGCAATAAACCGGGACAGGGGCTCGAGCAGTACTTC
V: TRBV6-5
size: many
length: 14
D: TRBD1
J: TRBJ2-7

CDR3: CASSLIGREGTQETQYF
DNA: TGTGCCAGCAGCTTAATCGGGCGGGAGGGCACCCAAGAGACCCAGTACTTC
V: TRBV7-3
size: many
length: 17
D: TRBD2
J: TRBJ2-5

CDR3: CASSPTPSVPHEQYF
DNA: TGTGCCAGCAGCCCCACCCCCAGCGTCCCCCACGAGCAGTACTTC
V: TRBV7-3
size: many
length: 15
D: -
J: TRBJ2-7

CDR3: CASSPQGAGYEQYF
DNA: TGTGCCAGCAGTCCCCAGGGGGCGGGTTACGAGCAGTACTTC
V: TRBV7-8
size: many
length: 14
D: TRBD1
J: TRBJ2-7

CDR3: CSARGPGLNQPQHF
DNA: TGCAGTGCTAGAGGGCCAGGGCTAAATCAGCCCCAGCATTTT
V: TRBV20-1
size: many
length: 14
D: -
J: TRBJ1-5

CDR3: CSADIPGQSSYEQYF
DNA: TGCAGTGCCGATATACCGGGACAGAGCTCCTACGAGCAGTACTTC
V: TRBV20-1
size: many
length: 15
D: TRBD1
J: TRBJ2-7

CDR3: CASSRPGTPTYEQYF
DNA: TGTGCCAGCAGTAGGCCCGGGACTCCAACCTACGAGCAGTACTTC
V: TRBV6-2/TRBV6-3
size: many
length: 15
D: -
J: TRBJ2-7

CDR3: CSAREGGPYNEQFF
DNA: TGCAGTGCTAGAGAGGGGGGCCCTTACAATGAGCAGTTCTTC
V: TRBV20-1
size: few
length: 14
D: -
J: TRBJ2-1

CDR3: CASLTGVSYEQYF
DNA: TGTGCCAGCTTAACAGGGGTTTCCTACGAGCAGTACTTC
V: TRBV28
size: many
length: 13
D: TRBD1
J: TRBJ2-7

CDR3: CASSVSGVGYEQYF
DNA: TGTGCCAGCAGTGTTTCGGGCGTCGGCTACGAGCAGTACTTC
V: TRBV2
size: many
length: 14
D: -
J: TRBJ2-7

CDR3: CASSLETDRAHETQYF
DNA: TGTGCCAGCAGCCTCGAGACGGACAGGGCCCATGAGACCCAGTACTTC
V: TRBV6-1
size: -
length: 16
D: TRBD1
J: TRBJ2-5

CDR3: CASSLRGGAGGGETQYF
DNA: TGTGCCAGCAGCTTAAGAGGAGGGGCAGGGGGAGGAGAGACCCAGTACTTC
V: TRBV7-3
size: many
length: 17
D: -
J: TRBJ2-5

CDR3: CASHAGPSPLHF
DNA: TGTGCCAGCCACGCGGGCCCTTCACCCCTCCACTTT
V: TRBV7-9
size: many
length: 12
D: -
J: TRBJ1-6

CDR3: CAWGQSNYEQYF
DNA: TGTGCCTGGGGGCAATCCAACTACGAGCAGTACTTC
V: TRBV30
size: many
length: 12
D: -
J: TRBJ2-7

CDR3: CAWSGQGNSPLHF
DNA: TGTGCCTGGAGTGGGCAGGGAAATTCACCCCTCCACTTT
V: TRBV30
size: many
length: 13
D: -
J: TRBJ1-6

CDR3: CASSIRDSYGYTF
DNA: TGTGCCAGCAGCATCAGGGATTCCTATGGCTACACCTTC
V: TRBV12-3/TRBV12-4
size: -
length: 13
D: -
J: TRBJ1-2

CDR3: CASSLGRGTTNYGYTF
DNA: TGTGCCAGCAGCTTAGGGCGGGGCACAACTAACTATGGCTACACCTTC
V: TRBV7-8
size: many
length: 16
D: -
J: TRBJ1-2

CDR3: CASSYGFGSSYEQYF
DNA: TGTGCCAGCAGTTACGGTTTCGGGAGCTCCTACGAGCAGTACTTC
V: TRBV6-2/TRBV6-3
size: many
length: 15
D: -
J: TRBJ2-7

CDR3: CAWTVRGAGTEAFF
DNA: TGTGCCTGGACCGTCCGGGGGGCGGGCACTGAAGCTTTCTTT
V: TRBV30
size: -
length: 14
D: -
J: TRBJ1-1

CDR3: CASSLERRSEAFF
DNA: TGTGCCAGCAGTTTAGAAAGAAGGTCTGAAGCTTTCTTT
V: TRBV12-3/TRBV12-4
size: once
length: 13
D: -
J: TRBJ1-1

CDR3: CATSRGGGGGYTF
DNA: TGTGCCACCAGCAGAGGGGGGGGTGGCGGCTACACCTTC
V: TRBV15
size: many
length: 13
D: -
J: TRBJ1-2

CDR3: CSAEDTFNYGYTF
DNA: TGCAGTGCAGAGGACACCTTTAACTATGGCTACACCTTC
V: TRBV20-1
size: -
length: 13
D: -
J: TRBJ1-2

CDR3: CSARTTAGGNTEAFF
DNA: TGCAGTGCTAGAACCACGGCAGGGGGGAACACTGAAGCTTTCTTT
V: TRBV20-1
size: -
length: 15
D: TRBD1
J: TRBJ1-1

CDR3: CASSLELAGAYEQYF
DNA: TGTGCCAGCAGCTTAGAACTAGCGGGAGCCTACGAGCAGTACTTC
V: TRBV11-2
size: many
length: 15
D: TRBD2
J: TRBJ2-7

CDR3: CASSLTGQSYEQYF
DNA: TGTGCCAGCAGCCTAACGGGACAGTCCTACGAGCAGTACTTC
V: TRBV25-1
size: -
length: 14
D: TRBD1
J: TRBJ2-7

CDR3: CASSPGTVFGNQPQHF
DNA: TGTGCCAGCAGTCCCGGGACAGTTTTCGGCAATCAGCCCCAGCATTTT
V: TRBV12-3/TRBV12-4
size: -
length: 16
D: TRBD1
J: TRBJ1-5

CDR3: CASSRRSSGNTIYF
DNA: TGTGCCAGCAGCCGCAGGAGCTCTGGAAACACCATATATTTT
V: TRBV11-1
size: many
length: 14
D: -
J: TRBJ1-3

CDR3: CASSDPRMHSNQPQHF
DNA: TGTGCCAGCAGTGACCCCCGTATGCATAGCAATCAGCCCCAGCATTTT
V: TRBV6-4
size: many
length: 16
D: -
J: TRBJ1-5

CDR3: CASSQDPGGHSGANVLTF
DNA: TGTGCCAGCAGCCAAGATCCGGGCGGACACTCTGGGGCCAACGTCCTGACTTTC
V: TRBV3-1
size: many
length: 18
D: -
J: TRBJ2-6

CDR3: CASSLTRSGANQPQHF
DNA: TGCGCCAGCAGCTTGACCCGCAGTGGGGCCAATCAGCCCCAGCATTTT
V: TRBV5-1
size: -
length: 16
D: -
J: TRBJ1-5

CDR3: CASKTRPYSYEQYF
DNA: TGTGCCAGCAAGACACGACCTTATTCCTACGAGCAGTACTTC
V: TRBV28
size: many
length: 14
D: -
J: TRBJ2-7

CDR3: CASSPGARGLETKYF
DNA: TGTGCCAGCAGCCCCGGTGCCAGGGGGCTAGAGACCAAGTACTTC
V: TRBV27
size: -
length: 15
D: TRBD1
J: TRBJ2-5

CDR3: CSARLTGVRGYTF
DNA: TGCAGTGCTAGACTCACAGGGGTGAGGGGCTACACCTTC
V: TRBV20-1
size: many
length: 13
D: TRBD1
J: TRBJ1-2

CDR3: CASSLTGPDWVYGSYEQYF
DNA: TGTGCCAGCAGCTTAACGGGTCCTGACTGGGTTTATGGTTCCTACGAGCAGTACTTC
V: TRBV7-9
size: many
length: 19
D: -
J: TRBJ2-7

CDR3: CASMSGQANTGELFF
DNA: TGTGCCAGCATGTCGGGACAAGCGAACACCGGGGAGCTGTTTTTT
V: TRBV6-5
size: many
length: 15
D: -
J: TRBJ2-2

CDR3: CASSGGQGPYEQYF
DNA: TGTGCCAGCAGTGGCGGACAGGGGCCCTACGAGCAGTACTTC
V: TRBV28
size: many
length: 14
D: TRBD1
J: TRBJ2-7

CDR3: CASSFSRGIERVKYEQYF
DNA: TGTGCCAGCAGTTTCTCCAGGGGGATTGAGCGGGTCAAATACGAGCAGTACTTC
V: TRBV12-3/TRBV12-4
size: many
length: 18
D: -
J: TRBJ2-7

CDR3: CASSLGYRVDSPLHF
DNA: TGTGCCAGCAGCTTAGGCTACAGGGTAGATTCACCCCTCCACTTT
V: TRBV7-2
size: few
length: 15
D: -
J: TRBJ1-6

CDR3: CASSIVVSGELFF
DNA: TGTGCCAGTAGTATAGTGGTTTCCGGGGAGCTGTTTTTT
V: TRBV19
size: many
length: 13
D: -
J: TRBJ2-2

CDR3: CASSLWDRGTEAFF
DNA: TGTGCCAGCAGCCTTTGGGACAGGGGCACTGAAGCTTTCTTT
V: TRBV3-1
size: many
length: 14
D: TRBD1
J: TRBJ1-1

CDR3: CATSDLCPGEGPQETQYF
DNA: TGTGCCACCAGTGATTTATGCCCCGGGGAGGGTCCCCAAGAGACCCAGTACTTC
V: TRBV24-1
size: many
length: 18
D: TRBD2
J: TRBJ2-5

CDR3: CASSGGGGLEPQHF
DNA: TGTGCCAGCAGTGGGGGCGGAGGGCTCGAGCCCCAGCATTTT
V: TRBV6-1
size: many
length: 14
D: -
J: TRBJ1-5

CDR3: CASREDSYYGYTF
DNA: TGTGCCAGCAGAGAGGACAGTTACTATGGCTACACCTTC
V: TRBV28
size: many
length: 13
D: -
J: TRBJ1-2

CDR3: CASSLDFGGNQTFF
DNA: TGTGCCAGCAGCTTAGATTTTGGCGGCAACCAAACTTTCTTT
V: TRBV11-2
size: -
length: 14
D: -
J: TRBJ1-1

CDR3: CASSDRVVYGYTF
DNA: TGTGCCAGCAGCGACAGGGTCGTCTATGGCTACACCTTC
V: TRBV7-9
size: many
length: 13
D: TRBD1
J: TRBJ1-2

CDR3: CSAPSRRAGGHYEQYF
DNA: TGCAGTGCTCCATCCCGGAGAGCGGGAGGCCACTACGAGCAGTACTTC
V: TRBV20-1
size: -
length: 16
D: TRBD2
J: TRBJ2-7

CDR3: CASSYSSGEGREQYF
DNA: TGTGCCAGCAGTTACTCCTCGGGGGAGGGCCGCGAGCAGTACTTC
V: TRBV6-5
size: many
length: 15
D: TRBD2
J: TRBJ2-7